The rows below give T cell receptor beta chains drawn from one sample of a study of blood T cell repertoires in COVID-19. Only in-frame clones appear in the TCRdb table, and some are missing; sequencing was by immunoSEQ multiplex PCR. The profile covers more than 400,000 clones, with 70% to 90% appearing a single time and approximately 2.9% taken by the ten largest. The source material was peripheral blood. The receptors were gathered from a human donor in a cohort sampled during active COVID-19. The conserved cysteine and the conserved F or W are not part of the CDR3 here.

v_call cdr3_aa
TRBV28 ASSWGVVRVYGYT
TRBV2 ASRDRQGRNQPQH
TRBV5-1 ASSLYRGRPLGETQY
TRBV28 ASTRTEVGVYEQY
TRBV27 ASSFRGSNYGYT
TRBV9 ASSVGTSGRARYNEQF
TRBV27 ASSFWREGLEGNEQF
TRBV27 ASSLAGAGSTGELF
TRBV29-1 SVARTGGNYGYT
TRBV6-4 ASSDPLKGGLSPDIQY
TRBV9 ASAGDRGPLTWNEQF
TRBV28 ASSLNRGRNTEAF
TRBV27 ASSFTSGRAREQY
TRBV6-1 ASSQATSGSSHYNEQF
TRBV19 ASTPGTVLSGNTIY
TRBV5-1 ASSLFNREETQY
TRBV7-2 ASSLRGLNTEAF
TRBV28 ASTEGGRRDQPQH
TRBV6-5 ASSYGDRGVHEAF
TRBV7-2 ASSFAIGGANYGYT
TRBV20-1 SASRGISNQPQH
TRBV27 ASSLGTGGLSGANVLT
TRBV5-6 ASSFWRDNTEAF
TRBV7-3 ASSLNGGEGNTIY
TRBV30 AIGTLYGYT
TRBV10-3 AISESEGRAF
TRBV5-1 ASSFGTANYGYT
TRBV5-1 ASSLQGGEETQY
TRBV9 ASSSRGGPTEAF
TRBV19 ASHLAGGGNEQF
TRBV19 ATSPSGGKLGNEQF
TRBV6-5 ASSYVANQGNQPQH
TRBV27 ASSPTGKNSPLH
TRBV3-1/TRBV3-2 ASSQDWAGGRGAAGDTQY
TRBV9 ASSVGQGDTEAF
TRBV7-2 ASSGDRGTEAF
TRBV5-1 ASSFETGPYYEQY
TRBV27 ASKTIAGSHEQY
TRBV19 ATEGLAGGLNYEQY
TRBV11-2 ASSLVPASRETQY
TRBV2 ASIRTRGGNEQF